The 10 T cell receptor beta chains presented below share a single source sample, sequenced in a study of CD8 T cell repertoires and HIV-1 epitope variants. Antigen specificity for these receptors is unknown. Assay: immunoSEQ multiplex PCR; the TCRdb copy retains only in-frame clones and omits some. The sample has a few thousand clones, roughly two thirds seen once. Sequencing was performed on cultured CD8+ T cells derived from PBMCs. These receptors were collected from a male donor with HIV.

The V call is TRBV28, the J call TRBJ2-7; D is possibly TRBD1 (6 bases). CDR3 length equals 11 residues. Germline CDR1 and CDR2: MDHEN and SYDVKM. Trimming removed 7 bases at V and 10 bases at J, with 14 bases between. CDR3 sequence reads: CASNRDTEQYF. In DNA, the CDR3 is TGTGCCAGCAACAGGGATACGGAACAGTACTTC.

The CDR3 DNA reads as TGTGCCAGCAGTGAAATTAAGGCAGGGGCGTTTAAAGAGACCCAGTACTTC. Translation: CASSEIKAGAFKETQYF. The gene calls are TRBV6-4 and TRBJ2-5; the D gene is possibly TRBD1 (6 bases). The V gene's germline CDR1 is MRHNA and CDR2 SNTAGT. V gave up 3 bases and J gave up 3 bases, with 20 bases separating them. The CDR3 extends over 17 amino acids.

The V and J genes are TRBV6-1 and TRBJ2-3; 8 bases match TRBD2. The J segment lost 2 bases and the V segment lost 8 bases, leaving 9 bases of the junction unmatched. Per the germline V gene, CDR1 is MNHNS and CDR2 is SASEGT. This CDR3 has 15 residues. The CDR3 bases are TGTGCCAGCGGAACTAGCGGATGGGACACAGATACGCAGTATTTT. It encodes CASGTSGWDTDTQYF.

The genes are TRBV19 and TRBJ2-2, with 9 nucleotides matching TRBD2. This CDR3 has 17 amino acids. CDR1 LNHDA and CDR2 SQIVND come from the germline V gene (reference sequence). CDR3 sequence reads: CTSHAGGAIANTGELFF. The CDR3 nucleotides are TGTACCTCCCACGCGGGAGGGGCAATCGCGAACACCGGGGAGCTGTTTTTT. Using reference TRBV19 and TRBJ2-2 for the parts outside the CDR3, the full variable domain is DGGITQSPKYLFRKEGQNVTLSCEQNLNHDAMYWYRQDPGQGLRLIYYSQIVNDFQKGDIAEGYSVSREKKESFPLTVTSAQKNPTAFYLCTSHAGGAIANTGELFFGEGSRLTVL.

This clone was seen a handful of times. The chain recombines TRBV6-6 with TRBJ2-7, with TRBD1 matching 7 bases. Trimming removed 2 bases from V and 5 bases from J; junction bases left unmatched: 3. This CDR3 has 13 residues. Germline V gene sequence: CDR1 MNHNY, CDR2 SVGAGI (reference sequence). The CDR3 is CASSYQGVNEQYF. The DNA of the CDR3 is TGTGCCAGCAGTTACCAGGGGGTGAACGAGCAGTACTTC.

In its sample, this clone is hyperexpanded. The chain carries TRBV27 and TRBJ2-7; no clear D. Trimming cost V 4 bases and J 2 bases, with 12 bases left between them. The CDR3 is made up of 14 amino acids. Germline V CDR1 and CDR2: MNHEY, SMNVEV (reference sequence). The CDR3 DNA reads as TGTGCCAGCAGTTCAGATGTCTCGGCCTACGAGCAGTACTTC. Encoded protein: CASSSDVSAYEQYF.

This clone was counted once. The chain carries TRBV4-1 and TRBJ1-1; D is ambiguous. Germline CDR1 reads MGHRA; CDR2 reads YSYEKL. V was cut by 0 bases and J by 1 base, with 6 bases left in between. This CDR3 has 14 residues. The CDR3 loop is CASSQDAGNTEAFF. The CDR3 coding sequence is TGCGCCAGCAGCCAAGACGCCGGGAACACTGAAGCTTTCTTT.

This clone was observed a few times. V and J are TRBV11-2 and TRBJ1-5, with D perhaps TRBD1 (5 bases). Germline CDR1 is SGHAT and CDR2 is FQNNGV. The CDR3 covers 14 residues. Trimming cost V 5 bases and J 6 bases, with 14 bases left between them. The CDR3 bases are TGTGCCAGCAGCAGGGACCAGGAGGGTCAGCCCCAGCATTTT. Translated: CASSRDQEGQPQHF. The whole variable domain, remainder taken from reference TRBV11-2 and TRBJ1-5, is EAGVAQSPRYKIIEKRQSVAFWCNPISGHATLYWYQQILGQGPKLLIQFQNNGVVDDSQLPKDRFSAERLKGVDSTLKIQPAKLEDSAVYLCASSRDQEGQPQHFGDGTRLSIL.

This clone has only a few counts. The chain has TRBV7-9 and TRBJ1-1; the D gene is possibly TRBD1 (5 bases). The germline gives CDR1 SEHNR, CDR2 FQNEAQ (reference sequence). CDR3 length: 16 amino acids. The V end was cut by 3 bases, the J end by 1 base, with 15 bases between. Written as DNA, the CDR3 is TGTGCCAGCAGCTTCGCGGGCAGGGCGGGGAACACTGAAGCTTTCTTT. Protein sequence: CASSFAGRAGNTEAFF.

This clone came up a few times. DNA for the CDR3: TGTGCCAGTAGTTCGCGGGATTACCGAGGGTATGGCTACACCTTC. This codes for CASSSRDYRGYGYTF. The chain employs TRBV19 and TRBJ1-2; D call uncertain. Germline CDR1 is LNHDA and CDR2 is SQIVND (reference sequence). Trimming removed 5 bases from V and 5 bases from J, with 18 bases in between. The CDR3 spans 15 residues.